Below, 23 T cell receptor beta chains from the same sample are listed, as sequenced in a study of shared clonotypes between healthy human individuals. The assay was immunoSEQ multiplex PCR, and TCRdb's table has in-frame clones only and misses some. This sample has about 660,000 clones, with approximately 79% found just once. The specimen was memory CD4+ T cells sorted from blood. As to subset: CD45RA-negative fraction. The receptors here all came from a woman in her thirties in good health.

Only one count was recorded for this clone. V usage is TRBV5-4 and J usage is TRBJ1-2, with D unclear. The CDR3 covers 16 residues. Germline lookup yields CDR1 SGHNT and CDR2 YYREEE (reference sequence). Trimming pared 1 base from V and 6 bases from J, leaving 19 bases between. CDR3 sequence reads: CASSLRGGSLVHGYTF. The DNA for the CDR3 is TGTGCCAGCAGCTTGCGTGGAGGGTCTCTTGTTCATGGCTACACCTTC.

The V gene is TRBV10-3, the J gene TRBJ1-5, with TRBD1 as a possible D gene (6 bases). This CDR3 spans 15 amino acids. CDR1 and CDR2 (germline): ENHRY, SYGVKD. V lost 6 bases and J 4 bases, leaving 16 bases between the germline ends. As DNA, the CDR3 is TGTGCCATCAGGGGGGAAGGGGGTGTAAATCAGCCCCAGCATTTT. It specifies CAIRGEGGVNQPQHF.

The chain is built from TRBV11-2 and TRBJ1-4, with D maybe TRBD1 (5 bases). V lost 5 bases, J lost 5 bases, and 12 bases lay in between. This CDR3 is built from 14 residues. The V gene's germline CDR1 is SGHAT and CDR2 FQNNGV. CDR3 protein: CASSPGKGNEKLFF. The CDR3 DNA sequence: TGTGCCAGCAGCCCCGGTAAGGGGAATGAAAAACTGTTTTTT.

Ten or more counts support this clone. This chain links TRBV5-1 with TRBJ2-2; 10 bases agree with TRBD1. CDR3 size: 16 residues. CDR1 is SGHRS and CDR2 is YFSETQ in the germline V gene. The V gene end was trimmed by 2 bases and the J gene end by 8 bases; junction bases not matched to a gene: 9. The CDR3 DNA follows: TGCGCCAGCAGCTTCGTCTTGACAGGGGGCCTTGGGGAGCTGTTTTTT. Its protein product is CASSFVLTGGLGELFF. The complete variable domain, with remaining parts taken from reference TRBV5-1 and TRBJ2-2, reads KAGVTQTPRYLIKTRGQQVTLSCSPISGHRSVSWYQQTPGQGLQFLFEYFSETQRNKGNFPGRFSGRQFSNSRSEMNVSTLELGDSALYLCASSFVLTGGLGELFFGEGSRLTVL.

J is TRBJ2-1 and V is TRBV27; 8 nucleotides line up with TRBD2. The CDR3 covers 14 residues. The V segment lost 6 bases and the J segment 7 bases; nucleotides outside the gene matches: 8. CDR1 and CDR2 (germline): MNHEY, SMNVEV (reference sequence). CDR3: CASRHPGLGNEQFF. DNA of the CDR3: TGTGCCAGCAGGCACCCGGGACTAGGTAATGAGCAGTTCTTC.

On this clone: Other DNA sequences from this sample encode an identical CDR3 as well. The V call is TRBV6-1, the J call TRBJ1-2; D remains unclear. Germline V gene lookup returns CDR1 MNHNS and CDR2 SASEGT. The CDR3 sequence is 12 residues long. Trimming removed 3 bases at V and 5 bases at J, with 7 bases between. The CDR3 protein is CASSDRPYGYTF. CDR3 sequence (DNA): TGTGCCAGCAGTGACAGACCTTATGGCTACACCTTC.

This chain joins TRBV30 and TRBJ1-2; weak D call: TRBD1 (6 bases). The length of the CDR3 is 14 residues. Trimming took off 5 bases at V and 4 bases at J, with 17 bases between the two ends. Germline V gene data show CDR1 as GTSNPN and CDR2 as SVGIG (reference sequence). CDR3 in DNA: TGTGCCTGGCGGATAAAGGGGGTTAGCTATGGCTACACCTTC. Translating gives CAWRIKGVSYGYTF. The full variable domain, with the rest looked up from reference TRBV30 and TRBJ1-2, is SQTIHQWPATLVQPVGSPLSLECTVEGTSNPNLYWYRQAAGRGLQLLFYSVGIGQISSEVPQNLSASRPQDRQFILSSKKLLLSDSGFYLCAWRIKGVSYGYTFGSGTRLTVV.

The chain is built from TRBV7-9 and TRBJ2-2; D is ambiguous. V lost 5 bases and J 4 bases, leaving 11 bases between the germline ends. Germline CDR1 is SEHNR and CDR2 is FQNEAQ (reference sequence). CDR3 length: 14 residues. The CDR3 DNA is TGTGCCAGCAGCCGGCTAGAAGCCACCGGGGAGCTGTTTTTT. It translates to CASSRLEATGELFF.

This clone was observed a handful of times. V usage is TRBV7-9 and J usage is TRBJ1-5, with 8 bases identical to TRBD1. CDR3 length equals 17 residues. CDR1 SEHNR and CDR2 FQNEAQ come from the germline V gene (reference sequence). V dropped 1 base and J dropped 6; count of bases not matched to a gene: 11. The CDR3 protein is CASSLVSRQGAGQPQHF. CDR3 sequence (DNA): TGTGCCAGCAGCTTAGTGAGCCGGCAGGGGGCGGGTCAGCCCCAGCATTTT.

The chain combines TRBV6-1 with TRBJ2-2; D gene uncertain. The germline CDR1 and CDR2 sequences are MNHNS and SASEGT. The V and J ends lost 0 bases and 10 bases respectively, with 12 bases between them. This CDR3 region has 14 residues. In DNA, the CDR3 is TGTGCCAGCAGTGAAGCCCGGCGCGTGGCGGAGCTGTTTTTT. Its protein is CASSEARRVAELFF.

The CDR3 DNA reads TGCGCCAGCAAACGTCCCGGGGACGCCGGGGCCGGCTACACCTTC. Translating gives CASKRPGDAGAGYTF. This chain joins TRBV5-1 and TRBJ1-2, with D possibly being TRBD1 (5 bases). Between the trimmed V and J ends, which lost 6 bases and 8 bases, there was a span of 23 bases. The CDR3 runs 15 residues. The germline V gene encodes CDR1 SGHRS and CDR2 YFSETQ.

The V call is TRBV18, the J call TRBJ2-5; 12 bases agree with TRBD2. V gave up 4 bases and J gave up 5 bases; unmatched junction bases: 5. CDR1 and CDR2 (germline): KGHSH, LQKENI. There are 15 residues in the CDR3. The CDR3 DNA reads TGTGCCAGCTCACAACTAGCGGGAGGTGGTGAGACCCAGTACTTC. Its translation: CASSQLAGGGETQYF.

This clone was found a few times. This chain connects TRBV5-1 to TRBJ1-1; 9 bases fit TRBD1. CDR3 size: 14 residues. Unmatched junction bases numbered 5, after V lost 0 bases and J lost 8 bases. Germline V CDR1 and CDR2: SGHRS, YFSETQ. This CDR3 is CASSLGTGGMEAFF. CDR3 sequence (DNA): TGCGCCAGCAGCTTGGGTACAGGGGGCATGGAAGCTTTCTTT.

The chain is built from TRBV19 and TRBJ1-2, with a weak D call TRBD1 (5 bases). V was pared by 7 bases and J by 3 bases, with 15 bases between. The CDR3 runs 14 residues. The V gene's germline CDR1 is LNHDA and CDR2 SQIVND (reference sequence). The CDR3 bases are TGTGCCAGTACCCTCCCGGGGGGGGACTATGGCTACACCTTC. Translating gives CASTLPGGDYGYTF.

The chain joins TRBV7-9 to TRBJ2-2; D gene ambiguous. The CDR3 covers 14 residues. With 2 bases removed from V and 3 bases from J, the gap between germline ends came to 7 bases. The V gene's germline CDR1 is SEHNR and CDR2 FQNEAQ (reference sequence). The chain's CDR3 is CASSLSGYTGELFF. In DNA form, the CDR3 reads TGTGCCAGCAGCTTATCTGGGTACACCGGGGAGCTGTTTTTT.

The V gene is TRBV5-4, the J gene TRBJ2-1; D possibly corresponds to TRBD2 (5 bases). Germline CDR1 is SGHNT and CDR2 is YYREEE (reference sequence). The CDR3 spans 12 residues. The V end lost 6 bases, the J end lost 9 bases, and 13 bases lay between the germline ends. The CDR3 DNA reads TGTGCCAGCAAAAAGGGAGCTTCTGAGCAGTTCTTC. This encodes CASKKGASEQFF.

This clone was seen just once. The chain couples TRBV21-1 to TRBJ2-4; TRBD2 is the table's D call, not checked against the DNA. TRBV21-1 is annotated as a pseudogene. The CDR3 is made up of 13 amino acids. CDR3 DNA: TGTGCCAGCAGCAATCGGGCCAAAAACATTCAGTACTTC. Its translation: CASSNRAKNIQYF.

The chain employs TRBV11-2 and TRBJ2-4; 7 bases fit TRBD1. Trimming took 5 bases from V and 9 from J; bases not matched to a gene: 7. The CDR3 length is 13 residues. Per germline, CDR1 SGHAT and CDR2 FQNNGV. CDR3 loop: CASSVDRESIQYF. The CDR3 nucleotides are TGTGCCAGCAGCGTCGACAGGGAGAGCATTCAGTACTTC. Using reference TRBV11-2 and TRBJ2-4 for the parts outside the CDR3, the full variable domain is EAGVAQSPRYKIIEKRQSVAFWCNPISGHATLYWYQQILGQGPKLLIQFQNNGVVDDSQLPKDRFSAERLKGVDSTLKIQPAKLEDSAVYLCASSVDRESIQYFGAGTRLSVL.

The chain employs TRBV7-7 and TRBJ2-5, with 8 bases lining up with TRBD1. Germline V gene data show CDR1 as SSHAT and CDR2 as FNYEAQ (reference sequence). V shed 5 bases, J shed 4 bases, and the junction held 6 bases outside the gene matches. The CDR3 is made up of 14 amino acids. The DNA for the CDR3 is TGTGCCAGCAGCAGGACAGGGCTGGGAGAGACCCAGTACTTC. Translation: CASSRTGLGETQYF.

J is TRBJ2-1 and V is TRBV19; 9 bases are shared with TRBD1. The CDR3 consists of 18 residues. CDR1 is LNHDA and CDR2 is SQIVND in the germline V gene (reference sequence). V lost 1 base and J lost 0; bases outside the gene matches: 7. CDR3 bases: TGTGCCAGTAGTATAGCCCTCGGGACAGGGAGCTCCTACAATGAGCAGTTCTTC. It specifies CASSIALGTGSSYNEQFF.

The V call is TRBV27, the J call TRBJ2-2; 7 positions agree with TRBD1. With V trimmed by 3 bases and J by 4 bases, 8 bases remained unmatched. This CDR3 has 16 amino acids. Germline V CDR1 and CDR2: MNHEY, SMNVEV (reference sequence). As DNA, the CDR3 is TGTGCCAGCAGTTTCCCGACAGGGTTGATCACCGGGGAGCTGTTTTTT. Translating gives CASSFPTGLITGELFF.

This sequence joins TRBV6-4 and TRBJ2-1; 10 bases agree with TRBD2. The germline V gene has CDR1 MRHNA and CDR2 SNTAGT. This CDR3 spans 15 amino acids. The V segment lost 0 bases and the J segment 7 bases; nucleotides outside the gene matches: 3. The CDR3 spells CASSDSGTSVNEQFF. DNA of the CDR3: TGTGCCAGCAGTGACTCAGGGACTAGCGTAAATGAGCAGTTCTTC.

This sequence joins TRBV7-2 and TRBJ1-2, with D maybe TRBD1 (6 bases). The V end lost 5 bases, the J end lost 4 bases, and 11 bases lay between the germline ends. The germline CDR1 and CDR2 sequences are SGHTA and FQGNSA. CDR3 length: 13 residues. The DNA of the CDR3 is TGTGCCAGCAGCCAACCGACAGGCTATGGCTACACCTTC. Translating it yields CASSQPTGYGYTF.